The 9 T cell receptor beta chains below were found in one sample sequenced in a study of cytomegalovirus exposure and HLA in healthy donors. PCR employed 60 Vbeta and 13 Jbeta primers. The repertoire was sequenced with immunoSEQ multiplex PCR; TCRdb's copy has only in-frame clones and lacks some. Of roughly 180,000 clones in the sample, 80% to 90% were seen once. Material: PBMCs. Every receptor here comes from a male donor in good health and CMV-seronegative.

This sequence joins TRBV29-1 and TRBJ1-2; D is perhaps TRBD1 (6 bases). The CDR3 is 13 amino acids. Germline-derived CDR1 and CDR2 are SQVTM and ANQGSEA. The V gene lost 2 bases and the J gene lost 0 bases, with 7 bases spanning the gap. This chain's CDR3 is CSVERGTNYGYTF. In DNA form, the CDR3 reads TGCAGCGTTGAAAGGGGGACTAACTATGGCTACACCTTC.

The chain employs TRBV19 and TRBJ2-2; the match to TRBD1 covers 7 bases. Trimming cost V 5 bases and J 6 bases; bases outside gene matches: 3. CDR1 and CDR2 from the germline V gene are LNHDA and SQIVND (reference sequence). The CDR3 has 13 amino acids. The CDR3 sequence is CASSDTGAGELFF. The CDR3 region has the DNA TGTGCCAGTAGTGACACAGGGGCCGGGGAGCTGTTTTTT.

J is TRBJ2-3 and V is TRBV29-1, with no clear D. CDR3 size: 14 residues. V shed 3 bases and J shed 0 bases, with 10 bases lying between them. CDR1 is SQVTM, CDR2 ANQGSEA, per germline. CDR3 residues: CSVEATPSTDTQYF. CDR3 bases: TGCAGCGTTGAGGCGACACCGAGCACAGATACGCAGTATTTT.

The chain links TRBV4-1 to TRBJ1-1, with 8 bases fitting TRBD1. Germline loops: CDR1 MGHRA, CDR2 YSYEKL. Unmatched junction bases numbered 9, after V lost 0 bases and J lost 0 bases. This CDR3 comprises 18 residues. CDR3 DNA: TGCGCCAGCAGCCAAGATTTGGGCAGGGGGCGGGTGAACACTGAAGCTTTCTTT. Amino acids: CASSQDLGRGRVNTEAFF.

The chain couples TRBV4-3 to TRBJ2-6, with D maybe TRBD2 (6 bases). This CDR3 spans 18 amino acids. Trimming stripped 0 bases from V and 1 base from J, with 13 bases between. Looked up from germline, CDR1 is LGHNA and CDR2 is YSLEER. CDR3 nucleotide sequence: TGCGCCAGCAGCCAAGACCCCCCAGGGAGGTCTGGGGCCAACGTCCTGACTTTC. The encoded protein is CASSQDPPGRSGANVLTF.

This clone was found a few times. The sample carries other DNA sequences with the same CDR3. The chain's CDR3 is CASSQVTGATNEKLFF. CDR3 sequence (DNA): TGTGCCAGCAGCCAGGTCACAGGAGCAACTAATGAAAAACTGTTTTTT. The genes are TRBV4-2 and TRBJ1-4, with a possible D match to TRBD1 (5 bases). The CDR3 extends over 16 amino acids. Germline assignment: CDR1 LGHNA and CDR2 YNFKEQ. V was shortened by 3 bases and J by 0 bases, with 11 bases between the two germline ends.

The CDR3 sequence is CASMRSGMGYEQYF. The CDR3 nucleotides are TGTGCCAGCATGAGGAGCGGGATGGGCTACGAGCAGTACTTC. This chain connects TRBV27 to TRBJ2-7; 7 bases are shared with TRBD2. This CDR3 is 14 amino acids long. V lost 7 bases, J lost 3 bases, and 9 bases stayed unmatched. In germline, CDR1 is MNHEY, CDR2 SMNVEV (reference sequence).

The CDR3 loop reads CASSFGQGASEPQHF. The CDR3 coding sequence is TGTGCCAGCAGCTTTGGGCAGGGGGCTTCGGAGCCCCAGCATTTT. V usage is TRBV7-9 and J usage is TRBJ1-5; 8 bases are shared with TRBD1. The CDR3 runs to 15 residues. CDR1 SEHNR and CDR2 FQNEAQ come from the germline V gene (reference sequence). The junction had 9 bases not matched to a gene; V was cut back by 3 bases and J by 8 bases.

The chain combines TRBV5-1 with TRBJ2-3; D is possibly TRBD1 (6 bases). V lost 0 bases to trimming and J lost 4 bases, with 12 bases between them. There are 15 residues in the CDR3. Germline CDR1 is SGHRS and CDR2 is YFSETQ. DNA of the CDR3: TGCGCCAGCAGCTTGGCGGCAGGGGATGCAGATACGCAGTATTTT. It codes for CASSLAAGDADTQYF.